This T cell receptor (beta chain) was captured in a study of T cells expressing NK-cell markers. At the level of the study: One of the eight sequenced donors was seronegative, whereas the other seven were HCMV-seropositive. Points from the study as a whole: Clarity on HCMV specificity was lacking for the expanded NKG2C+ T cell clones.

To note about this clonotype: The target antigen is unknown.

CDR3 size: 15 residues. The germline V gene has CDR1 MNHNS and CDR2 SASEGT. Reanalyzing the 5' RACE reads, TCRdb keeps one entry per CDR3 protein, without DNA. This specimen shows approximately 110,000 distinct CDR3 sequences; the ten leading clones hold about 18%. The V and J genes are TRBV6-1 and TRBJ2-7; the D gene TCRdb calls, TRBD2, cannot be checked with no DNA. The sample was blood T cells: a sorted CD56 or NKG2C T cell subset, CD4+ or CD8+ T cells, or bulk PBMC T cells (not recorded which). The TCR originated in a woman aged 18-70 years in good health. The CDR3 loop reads CASSRTSGSSHEQYF.